Below, 10 T cell receptor beta chains from the same sample are listed, as sequenced in a study of cytomegalovirus exposure and HLA in healthy donors. Primers for the PCR totalled 60 Vbeta and 13 Jbeta. Profiling relied on immunoSEQ multiplex PCR, and the TCRdb table lists in-frame clones only, not all of them. Altogether about 160,000 clones are present, 70% to 80% being singletons, with the ten largest covering around 2.1%. Sequencing was done on a sample of PBMCs. Receptors were obtained from a man aged 50 to 59 in good health and CMV-seropositive.

This clone came up a few times. The rearrangement joins TRBV7-2 to TRBJ2-5, with 10 bases lining up with TRBD2. Germline V gene data show CDR1 as SGHTA and CDR2 as FQGNSA. This CDR3 is built from 15 residues. V trimming: 6 bases; J trimming: 5 bases; junction bases outside the gene matches: 9. The CDR3 loop is CASSQTSGGAETQYF. In DNA, the CDR3 is TGTGCCAGCAGTCAAACCAGCGGGGGGGCGGAGACCCAGTACTTC.

This sequence joins TRBV4-2 and TRBJ1-1; weak D call: TRBD1 (5 bases). The germline V and J ends were trimmed by 5 bases and 10 bases, with 14 bases remaining between them. There are 12 residues in the CDR3. The V gene's germline CDR1 is LGHNA and CDR2 YNFKEQ. The CDR3: CASSSTGFGAFF. The CDR3 DNA reads as TGTGCCAGCAGCTCAACAGGTTTCGGAGCTTTCTTT.

V usage is TRBV4-2 and J usage is TRBJ2-3; 8 nucleotides align to TRBD2. This CDR3 contains 15 residues. V lost 6 bases, J lost 4 bases, and 9 bases stayed unmatched. In germline, CDR1 is LGHNA, CDR2 YNFKEQ. The CDR3 is CASRQTGGPADTQYF. The CDR3, as DNA: TGTGCCAGCAGGCAAACGGGGGGGCCAGCAGATACGCAGTATTTT.

This clone was detected a few times. The V call is TRBV6-1, the J call TRBJ1-5; D call uncertain. Germline V gene sequence: CDR1 MNHNS, CDR2 SASEGT. Trimming took off 1 base at V and 7 bases at J, with 14 bases between the two ends. This CDR3 comprises 15 residues. CDR3 sequence (DNA): TGTGCCAGCAGTGAAGTGGGCAGCCAATACCAGCCCCAGCATTTT. This sequence encodes CASSEVGSQYQPQHF.

The chain combines TRBV7-3 with TRBJ2-1; 9 nucleotides agree with TRBD1. Germline V gives CDR1 SGHTA, CDR2 FQGTGA. The CDR3 consists of 15 residues. J was trimmed by 9 bases and V by 2 bases; bases with no gene match: 8. Here the CDR3 DNA reads TGTGCCAGCAGCTTAGAGTCCCGGGACAGGGTTGAGCAGTTCTTC. This sequence encodes CASSLESRDRVEQFF. The variable domain in full, with the rest retrieved from reference TRBV7-3 and TRBJ2-1, is GAGVSQTPSNKVTEKGKYVELRCDPISGHTALYWYRQSLGQGPEFLIYFQGTGAADDSGLPNDRFFAVRPEGSVSTLKIQRTERGDSAVYLCASSLESRDRVEQFFGPGTRLTVL.

This clone was seen more than once but under ten times. The gene calls are TRBV9 and TRBJ2-5, with 7 bases that match TRBD2. The CDR3 contains 14 residues. V trimming: 4 bases; J trimming: 1 base; junction bases outside the gene matches: 4. CDR1 and CDR2 from the germline V gene are SGDLS and YYNGEE. CDR3 region: CASSLGGIQETQYF. CDR3 nucleotide sequence: TGTGCCAGCAGCCTCGGGGGGATCCAAGAGACCCAGTACTTC.

This clone was detected a few times. V is TRBV6-1 and J is TRBJ2-3, with 9 bases that match TRBD1. V gave up 3 bases and J gave up 2 bases; unmatched junction bases: 9. CDR1 MNHNS and CDR2 SASEGT come from the germline V gene. The CDR3 loop spans 17 amino acids. CDR3 loop: CASSEHPGTGYTDTQYF. CDR3 nucleotides: TGTGCCAGCAGTGAGCACCCCGGGACAGGGTACACAGATACGCAGTATTTT.

The genes are TRBV18 and TRBJ2-5, with D tentatively TRBD1 (5 bases). The better agreement between TRBJ2-7 and the DNA end casts doubt on the J call. The CDR3 totals 13 residues. Germline CDR1 is KGHSH and CDR2 is LQKENI. CDR3 nucleotide sequence: TGTGCCAGCTCACCACCAGGGGTCTACGAGCAGTACTTC. Amino acid sequence: CASSPPGVYEQYF.

This sequence joins TRBV5-1 and TRBJ1-3, with 9 bases aligning to TRBD1. This CDR3 is built from 18 residues. Trimming cost V 0 bases and J 0 bases; bases outside gene matches: 7. CDR1 and CDR2 (germline): SGHRS, YFSETQ. DNA of the CDR3: TGCGCCAGCAGCTTGGGGGGGACAGGGACCGGCTCTGGAAACACCATATATTTT. Amino acids: CASSLGGTGTGSGNTIYF.

The V and J genes are TRBV7-9 and TRBJ2-5, with 7 bases identical to TRBD1. The junction had 15 bases not matched to a gene; V was cut back by 8 bases and J by 12 bases. This CDR3 is built from 13 residues. The germline V gene has CDR1 SEHNR and CDR2 FQNEAQ (reference sequence). The CDR3 region has the DNA TGTGCCAGCTCGCTGACAGGGTCCCAAAAAGAGTACTTC. Protein product: CASSLTGSQKEYF.